The 28 T cell receptor beta chains given below trace back to one sample, sequenced in a study of human T cells and chemical hapten exposure. Via MiXCR, TCRdb re-called the RACE reads, giving one row per CDR3 protein. The sample lists about 89,000 distinct CDR3 sequences, 10% to 15% occurring once. Indicated time point: patch test 3, about 24 weeks after DPC sensitization. Indicated treatment: therapeutic diphenylcyclopropenone sensitization with weekly scalp DPC. The sequencing used whole blood, collected in connection with sensitization to the hapten diphenylcyclopropenone (DPC). The source is a woman aged 45-65 years with alopecia areata. Some clones in this sample may be carry-over from other donors' samples.

The chain combines TRBV29-1 with TRBJ1-1, with TRBD1 identical over 7 bases. The CDR3 is 12 amino acids. Trimming took 7 bases from V and 0 from J; bases not matched to a gene: 2. CDR1 and CDR2 from the germline V gene are SQVTM and ANQGSEA. In nucleotides, the CDR3 is TGCAGCGGTCAGGGGGTGAACACTGAAGCTTTCTTT. Protein sequence: CSGQGVNTEAFF.

This clonotype was seen a handful of times. The chain is built from TRBV4-1 and TRBJ2-1; 13 nucleotides align to TRBD2. J was trimmed by 11 bases and V by 4 bases; bases with no gene match: 8. The CDR3 consists of 15 residues. The germline V gene encodes CDR1 MGHRA and CDR2 YSYEKL. CDR3 bases: TGCGCCAGCAGCCTAAGTGGACTAGCGGGGGTCCAGCAGTTCTTC. It encodes CASSLSGLAGVQQFF.

J is TRBJ2-1 and V is TRBV6-5; TRBD2 agrees at 9 bases. This CDR3 contains 15 residues. Trimming took 1 base from V and 7 from J; bases not matched to a gene: 5. Germline assignment: CDR1 MNHEY and CDR2 SVGAGI. CDR3 sequence: CASSYLAGVMNEQFF. Here the CDR3 DNA reads TGTGCCAGCAGTTACTTAGCGGGAGTGATGAATGAGCAGTTCTTC.

The chain combines TRBV6-6 with TRBJ1-1; a possible D gene is TRBD1 (6 bases). V shed 0 bases and J shed 2 bases, with 13 bases lying between them. Germline CDR1 MNHNY, CDR2 SVGAGI (reference sequence). CDR3 length equals 16 residues. CDR3 region: CASSYSRGGGNTEAFF. CDR3 nucleotide sequence: TGTGCCAGCAGTTACTCCAGGGGAGGGGGTAACACTGAAGCTTTCTTT.

The chain joins TRBV10-3 to TRBJ2-1, with D possibly being TRBD2 (5 bases). Per germline, CDR1 ENHRY and CDR2 SYGVKD. V lost 2 bases, J lost 7 bases, and 12 bases lay in between. This CDR3 has 14 residues. The CDR3 sequence: CAISEVRAANEQFF. As DNA, the CDR3 is TGTGCCATCAGTGAGGTTCGAGCGGCAAATGAGCAGTTCTTC.

This clonotype was counted many times. V is TRBV29-1 and J is TRBJ2-5, with D tentatively TRBD2 (5 bases). Trimming stripped 6 bases from V and 2 bases from J, with 13 bases between. Germline lookup yields CDR1 SQVTM and CDR2 ANQGSEA. This CDR3 contains 13 residues. Written as DNA, the CDR3 is TGCAGCGTCTACCGGGCGGGTCAAGAGACCCAGTACTTC. This sequence encodes CSVYRAGQETQYF.

The rearrangement uses TRBV29-1 and TRBJ2-5; 7 bases are shared with TRBD2. The J segment lost 0 bases and the V segment lost 2 bases, leaving 18 bases of the junction unmatched. The CDR3 has 19 amino acids. Per germline, CDR1 SQVTM and CDR2 ANQGSEA. In DNA, the CDR3 is TGCAGCGTTGAAACGAGGCGGGAGCCGACCTTTTTGTACCAAGAGACCCAGTACTTC. Translated, it gives CSVETRREPTFLYQETQYF.

The rearrangement links TRBV7-6 to TRBJ2-5; D may be TRBD2 (6 bases). Germline assignment: CDR1 SGHVS and CDR2 FNYEAQ. The CDR3 has 15 residues. V was pared by 1 base and J by 5 bases, with 14 bases between. The CDR3 here is CASSLDPGAEETQYF. The CDR3 DNA reads TGTGCCAGCAGCTTAGACCCGGGAGCGGAGGAGACCCAGTACTTC.

This chain links TRBV5-1 with TRBJ2-7, with TRBD1 matching over 10 bases. Germline V lookup: CDR1 SGHRS, CDR2 YFSETQ. CDR3 length equals 14 residues. Trimming at V came to 3 bases and at J to 3 bases, leaving 3 bases not matched to a gene. This chain's CDR3 is CASSSTGGRYEQYF. The CDR3 nucleotides are TGCGCCAGCAGCTCGACAGGGGGCCGCTACGAGCAGTACTTC.

At least ten counts were recorded for this clonotype. This chain links TRBV5-1 with TRBJ2-4; D not certain. There are 14 residues in the CDR3. V was shortened by 0 bases and J by 3 bases, with 7 bases between the two germline ends. The germline CDR1 and CDR2 sequences are SGHRS and YFSETQ. DNA for the CDR3: TGCGCCAGCAGCTTGGGAGCATACAAAAACATTCAGTACTTC. Translated, it gives CASSLGAYKNIQYF.

This clonotype was detected a few times. This chain links TRBV29-1 with TRBJ2-5, with 9 bases identical to TRBD1. V dropped 1 base and J dropped 2; count of bases not matched to a gene: 11. CDR1 and CDR2 from the germline V gene are SQVTM and ANQGSEA. The CDR3 covers 17 residues. The CDR3 nucleotides are TGCAGCGTTGAAGGTGTAGGGACAGGGAGGCGGCAAGAGACCCAGTACTTC. Its translation: CSVEGVGTGRRQETQYF.

This clonotype was detected many times. V and J are TRBV28 and TRBJ2-1, with 7 bases matching TRBD1. Germline assignment: CDR1 MDHEN and CDR2 SYDVKM. The CDR3 covers 14 residues. V gave up 4 bases and J gave up 4 bases; unmatched junction bases: 4. CDR3 sequence reads: CASSWGQRYNEQFF. In DNA form, the CDR3 reads TGTGCCAGCAGTTGGGGACAGAGGTACAATGAGCAGTTCTTC.

The chain couples TRBV28 to TRBJ1-1; possible D gene TRBD1, 5 bases. The germline V gene has CDR1 MDHEN and CDR2 SYDVKM. V lost 10 bases to trimming and J lost 0 bases, with 18 bases between them. The CDR3 contains 15 residues. CDR3 protein: CAITRAGLLNTEAFF. DNA of the CDR3: TGTGCCATCACAAGGGCAGGGCTCCTGAACACTGAAGCTTTCTTT.

The rearrangement uses TRBV7-9 and TRBJ2-7; D is unresolved. This CDR3 comprises 15 residues. The ends were cut back, 4 bases at V and 5 bases at J, with 18 bases in the middle. CDR1 SEHNR and CDR2 FQNEAQ come from the germline V gene (reference sequence). The CDR3: CASSSIRALRNEQYF. CDR3 bases: TGTGCCAGCAGCTCGATCCGGGCCCTCAGAAACGAGCAGTACTTC.

This clonotype has ten or more counts. The V call is TRBV29-1, the J call TRBJ1-5; TRBD1 is a possible D gene (6 bases). Trimming took off 6 bases at V and 0 bases at J, with 9 bases between the two ends. Per the germline V gene, CDR1 is SQVTM and CDR2 is ANQGSEA. This CDR3 region has 13 residues. In DNA, the CDR3 is TGCAGCGTCCGGGACAATAGCAATCAGCCCCAGCATTTT. Translated: CSVRDNSNQPQHF.

In its sample, this clonotype was seen many times. CDR3 DNA sequence: TGCGCCAGCTTTTCCCAGCATTTT. Protein product: CASFSQHF. The V gene is TRBV23-1, the J gene TRBJ1-5; D gene ambiguous. TRBV23-1 is classed as an ORF, of uncertain function. The CDR3 spans 8 residues. V was trimmed by 8 bases and J by 11 bases, leaving 4 bases between them.

This clonotype was picked up a small number of times. The chain couples TRBV2 to TRBJ2-7, with D tentatively TRBD2 (5 bases). V was shortened by 8 bases and J by 4 bases, with 15 bases between the two germline ends. There are 13 residues in the CDR3. Germline V lookup: CDR1 SNHLY, CDR2 FYNNEI. CDR3 in DNA: TGTGCCAGCGCTACGGAGGCCCATTACGAGCAGTACTTC. Translating it yields CASATEAHYEQYF.

This clonotype was counted only a few times. This sequence joins TRBV29-1 and TRBJ1-1, with D possibly TRBD1 on 6 matching bases. The germline V and J ends were trimmed by 4 bases and 5 bases, with 14 bases remaining between them. The germline gives CDR1 SQVTM, CDR2 ANQGSEA. The CDR3 covers 13 residues. The CDR3 protein is CSVVVGGLTEAFF. The DNA of the CDR3 is TGCAGCGTTGTCGTCGGGGGGCTGACTGAAGCTTTCTTT.

This clonotype was detected many times. The J gene is TRBJ2-3, the V gene TRBV20-1, with 8 bases that match TRBD1. This CDR3 comprises 14 residues. With 3 bases clipped from V and 6 bases from J, the junction kept 8 bases outside the gene matches. The V gene's germline CDR1 is DFQATT and CDR2 SNEGSKA (reference sequence). DNA for the CDR3: TGCAGTGCTAGTTGGCAGGGGGCCGTGGATACGCAGTATTTT. The encoded protein is CSASWQGAVDTQYF.

There are many counts of this clonotype. The chain couples TRBV20-1 to TRBJ2-7; no clear D gene. In germline, CDR1 is DFQATT, CDR2 SNEGSKA (reference sequence). The V and J ends lost 0 bases and 2 bases respectively, with 11 bases between them. The CDR3 contains 14 residues. The CDR3 DNA sequence: TGCAGTGCTAGAGATTCCGCCTCCCCCTACGAGCAGTACTTC. As protein: CSARDSASPYEQYF.

This clonotype was seen at least ten times. The chain recombines TRBV18 with TRBJ2-1; D not certain. Trimming took off 1 base at V and 1 base at J, with 8 bases between the two ends. Germline V gene lookup returns CDR1 KGHSH and CDR2 LQKENI. The CDR3 totals 15 residues. The CDR3 region has the DNA TGTGCCAGCTCACCACGGGGATCTTCCTACAATGAGCAGTTCTTC. Encoded protein: CASSPRGSSYNEQFF.

The chain is built from TRBV10-1 and TRBJ2-1; 12 nucleotides agree with TRBD2. Germline-derived CDR1 and CDR2 are WNHNN and SYGVQD (reference sequence). Germline trimming cut 3 bases from V and 8 bases from J; bases unmatched to any gene: 14. The CDR3 spans 18 residues. The CDR3 DNA reads as TGCGCCAGCAGTGATTTGGTCTCTAGCGGGAGGGCCGTGCATGAGCAGTTCTTC. Its protein is CASSDLVSSGRAVHEQFF.

This clonotype was seen only a few times. The CDR3 sequence is CSVGTGVVYEQYF. Written as DNA, the CDR3 is TGCAGCGTGGGGACAGGGGTTGTCTACGAGCAGTACTTC. The chain combines TRBV29-1 with TRBJ2-7; TRBD1 agrees at 10 bases. The CDR3 runs 13 residues. Trimming took 6 bases from V and 3 from J; bases not matched to a gene: 5. The germline CDR1 and CDR2 sequences are SQVTM and ANQGSEA.

The chain has TRBV12-3 or TRBV12-4 and TRBJ2-5; D ambiguous. The CDR3 is 15 amino acids. Trimming left V 6 bases short and J 0 bases short, with 14 bases between. CDR3 sequence (DNA): TGTGCCAGCAGCCCGTCCGTGGGGTACCAAGAGACCCAGTACTTC. Amino acids: CASSPSVGYQETQYF.

The chain joins TRBV12-3 or TRBV12-4 to TRBJ1-3; 7 bases match TRBD1. This CDR3 contains 14 residues. The V segment lost 5 bases and the J segment 2 bases; nucleotides outside the gene matches: 3. The CDR3 nucleotides are TGTGCCAGCAGTCAGGGGGGCCCTGGAAACACCATATATTTT. Translation: CASSQGGPGNTIYF.

In its sample, this clonotype was seen a few times. CDR3 bases: TGTGCCAGCAGTCCCCTTGTGAGGGCCTCTGGGGCCAACGTCCTGACTTTC. This translates into CASSPLVRASGANVLTF. The chain carries TRBV2 and TRBJ2-6; D is possibly TRBD2 (5 bases). Germline CDR1 and CDR2: SNHLY and FYNNEI. The V end was cut by 5 bases, the J end by 0 bases, with 14 bases between. The CDR3 is 17 amino acids.

The DNA of the CDR3 is TGTGCCAGCAGCCACCTAGGGGGAGGACTAGCAACAACAGATACGCAGTATTTT. It encodes CASSHLGGGLATTDTQYF. The chain joins TRBV3-1 to TRBJ2-3; 8 bases agree with TRBD2. In germline, CDR1 is LGHDT, CDR2 YNNKEL (reference sequence). CDR3 length: 18 amino acids. Trimming at V came to 3 bases and at J to 3 bases, leaving 14 bases not matched to a gene.

The V gene is TRBV10-3, the J gene TRBJ1-2; 7 bases map to TRBD1. The germline CDR1 and CDR2 sequences are ENHRY and SYGVKD. This CDR3 contains 12 residues. After removal of 5 bases from V and 3 bases from J, the junction contained 0 bases not matched to a gene. CDR3 nucleotides: TGTGCCATCAGTACAGGGGACTATGGCTACACCTTC. It specifies CAISTGDYGYTF.